This T cell receptor (beta chain) was sequenced during a study of blood T cell repertoires in COVID-19. Study summary: Researchers got acute and convalescent COVID-19 samples from the United States, Italy and Spain.

Trimming took 2 bases from V and 1 from J; bases not matched to a gene: 10. There are 19 residues in the CDR3. Germline V gives CDR1 KGHSH, CDR2 LQKENI. Across about two dozen US areas, participants ranged in age from 18 to 89 years. The protocol was immunoSEQ multiplex PCR, while the TCRdb copy is restricted to in-frame clones and leaves out a portion. The profile shows approximately 300,000 clones, around 86% of them singletons. This clonotype originated in a man in his sixties who had recovered from COVID-19. Sequenced input: PBMCs or T cells enriched from blood (not recorded which). V is TRBV18 and J is TRBJ2-7; 14 bases line up with TRBD2. The CDR3 region has the DNA TGTGCCAGCTCACCAGGACCGGGACTAGCGGGAGCGAGGTCCTACGAGCAGTACTTC. It specifies CASSPGPGLAGARSYEQYF.